Presented here are 23 T cell receptor beta chains from one specimen sequenced in a study of CD8+ T cells in alopecia areata (dated by TCRdb to between 2018 and 2020). The library was built by means of the immunoSEQ multiplex PCR assay. RNA was extracted from all samples and reverse transcribed into cDNA, which served as template for TCR sequencing. TCRdb provides this immuneACCESS table in a form limited to in-frame rearrangements. Some clones are lacking; in checked studies, under half of them reflect an unresolved V gene, and why the rest are absent is not known. This sample has 110,000 or so clones in its table, and 55% to 65% of those were observed once. The ten largest clones take up 2.8% of the sample. Sequenced sample: CD4+ T cells sorted from blood. Receptors were obtained from a human donor in good health.

This clone appeared once. The chain carries TRBV9 and TRBJ2-7; no definite D call. Germline CDR1 reads SGDLS; CDR2 reads YYNGEE. CDR3 size: 11 residues. Trimming pared 4 bases from V and 2 bases from J, leaving 4 bases between. CDR3 DNA sequence: TGTGCCAGCAGCTTCACCTACGAGCAGTACTTC. As protein: CASSFTYEQYF.

The chain couples TRBV6-1 to TRBJ1-6; perhaps TRBD1 as D (6 bases). CDR1 is MNHNS, CDR2 SASEGT, per germline. There are 14 residues in the CDR3. V was shortened by 3 bases and J by 13 bases, with 16 bases between the two germline ends. The CDR3 sequence: CASSDFRGASPLHF. CDR3 nucleotide sequence: TGTGCCAGCAGTGATTTTAGGGGGGCCTCTCCCCTCCACTTT.

There are a few counts of this clone. The chain employs TRBV2 and TRBJ2-7; possibly TRBD1 for D (5 bases). Trimming took off 7 bases at V and 0 bases at J, with 13 bases between the two ends. Germline assignment: CDR1 SNHLY and CDR2 FYNNEI. The CDR3 spans 14 residues. The CDR3: CASMQGFSSYEQYF. The DNA for the CDR3 is TGTGCCAGCATGCAGGGCTTCAGCTCCTACGAGCAGTACTTC.

This clone turned up a few times. The CDR3 DNA reads as TGCAGCGGTCGACAGGGAGACTATGGCTACACCTTC. Its translation: CSGRQGDYGYTF. V gene TRBV29-1 combines with J gene TRBJ1-2; TRBD1 aligns across 7 bases. This CDR3 is 12 amino acids long. Trimming took 7 bases from V and 3 from J; bases not matched to a gene: 5. Germline-derived CDR1 and CDR2 are SQVTM and ANQGSEA.

The chain links TRBV2 to TRBJ2-5, with 10 bases identical to TRBD2. The J segment lost 4 bases and the V segment lost 5 bases, leaving 7 bases of the junction unmatched. The CDR3 is 15 residues long. Germline V gene lookup returns CDR1 SNHLY and CDR2 FYNNEI. In nucleotides, the CDR3 is TGTGCCAGCAGTTTCCGACTAGCGGGCGGAGAGACCCAGTACTTC. This codes for CASSFRLAGGETQYF.

Written as DNA, the CDR3 is TGTGCCAGCAGTAGGACTAGAAGCTCCTACGAGCAGTACTTC. As protein: CASSRTRSSYEQYF. The gene calls are TRBV2 and TRBJ2-7; 7 bases line up with TRBD2. There are 14 residues in the CDR3. J gave up 0 bases and V 5 bases, and 4 bases lay outside the gene matches. The V gene's germline CDR1 is SNHLY and CDR2 FYNNEI.

Points on this clone: Other DNA sequences from this sample encode an identical CDR3 as well. The V call is TRBV29-1, the J call TRBJ1-2, with D hard to call. The CDR3 is 8 amino acids. Germline V gives CDR1 SQVTM, CDR2 ANQGSEA. V shed 4 bases and J shed 7 bases, with 1 base lying between them. The CDR3 DNA is TGCAGCGTTGGTGGCTACACCTTC. Protein: CSVGGYTF.

The V call is TRBV6-5, the J call TRBJ2-1; D ambiguous. V gave up 7 bases and J gave up 7 bases, with 14 bases separating them. The CDR3 has 13 amino acids. CDR1 and CDR2 from the germline V gene are MNHEY and SVGAGI. The CDR3: CASMRISRNEQFF. DNA for the CDR3: TGTGCCAGCATGAGGATTAGCAGGAATGAGCAGTTCTTC.

The rearrangement links TRBV4-1 to TRBJ2-7; possibly TRBD2 for D (6 bases). In germline, CDR1 is MGHRA, CDR2 YSYEKL. Trimming left V 1 base short and J 3 bases short, with 13 bases between. The CDR3 covers 15 residues. CDR3 sequence (DNA): TGCGCCAGCAGCCAAGCGGGAGCGGGCAACTACGAGCAGTACTTC. It yields the protein CASSQAGAGNYEQYF.

V gene TRBV28 combines with J gene TRBJ2-2; D might be TRBD1 or TRBD2, each matching 6 bases. The CDR3 is made up of 14 amino acids. The germline V gene encodes CDR1 MDHEN and CDR2 SYDVKM. The V and J ends lost 5 bases and 4 bases respectively, with 11 bases between them. CDR3: CASSIGGSTGELFF. The CDR3 coding sequence is TGTGCCAGCAGTATAGGGGGGAGCACCGGGGAGCTGTTTTTT.

This rearrangement joins TRBV6-5 to TRBJ2-7, with D unclear. The V end lost 0 bases, the J end lost 2 bases, and 11 bases lay between the germline ends. The CDR3 extends over 15 amino acids. Germline CDR1 is MNHEY and CDR2 is SVGAGI. As DNA, the CDR3 is TGTGCCAGCAGTTACTCGTACCAAACGACCTACGAGCAGTACTTC. This codes for CASSYSYQTTYEQYF.

The V call is TRBV2, the J call TRBJ1-6; TRBD1 might be the D (6 bases). The CDR3 has 15 residues. V lost 1 base and J lost 9, with 13 bases in between. CDR1 is SNHLY and CDR2 is FYNNEI in the germline V gene. The CDR3 region has the DNA TGTGCCAGCAGTGAAGGGGGGCGCGTTGGTTCACCCCTCCACTTT. It codes for CASSEGGRVGSPLHF. Using reference TRBV2 and TRBJ1-6 for the parts outside the CDR3, the full variable domain is EPEVTQTPSHQVTQMGQEVILRCVPISNHLYFYWYRQILGQKVEFLVSFYNNEISEKSEIFDDQFSVERPDGSNFTLKIRSTKLEDSAMYFCASSEGGRVGSPLHFGNGTRLTVT.

V gene TRBV4-1 combines with J gene TRBJ1-4; 8 bases align to TRBD1. Looked up from germline, CDR1 is MGHRA and CDR2 is YSYEKL. The J segment lost 5 bases and the V segment lost 2 bases, leaving 4 bases of the junction unmatched. This CDR3 has 15 amino acids. The CDR3 spells CASSQPDRENEKLFF. DNA for the CDR3: TGCGCCAGCAGCCAACCGGACAGGGAGAATGAAAAACTGTTTTTT.

The chain couples TRBV29-1 to TRBJ2-5; a possible D gene is TRBD2 (7 bases). Germline CDR1 SQVTM, CDR2 ANQGSEA. Trimming took off 5 bases at V and 5 bases at J, with 15 bases between the two ends. The CDR3 runs 13 residues. The CDR3 coding sequence is TGCAGCGTTAAGGACGGGGGGCCGGAGACCCAGTACTTC. This codes for CSVKDGGPETQYF.

CDR3 in DNA: TGTGCCTGGACCTTGGATAGCAATCAGCCCCAGCATTTT. Amino acid sequence: CAWTLDSNQPQHF. The chain links TRBV30 to TRBJ1-5; D gene ambiguous. Trimming pared 4 bases from V and 0 bases from J, leaving 7 bases between. In germline, CDR1 is GTSNPN, CDR2 SVGIG (reference sequence). CDR3 length equals 13 residues.

The chain employs TRBV30 and TRBJ2-5; D is perhaps TRBD1 or TRBD2 (5 bases each). Trimming removed 0 bases at V and 5 bases at J, with 16 bases between. Germline assignment: CDR1 GTSNPN and CDR2 SVGIG (reference sequence). CDR3 length equals 15 residues. The CDR3 sequence is CAWSVGDRRLETQYF. CDR3 sequence (DNA): TGTGCCTGGAGTGTTGGGGACCGTCGGTTGGAGACCCAGTACTTC.

The CDR3 DNA is TGTGCCAGCAGTGCCCACGGGGGCGCGGTCACTGAAGCTTTCTTT. It translates to CASSAHGGAVTEAFF. The chain carries TRBV25-1 and TRBJ1-1; D perhaps matches TRBD1 (6 bases). V gave up 4 bases and J gave up 4 bases, with 16 bases separating them. CDR1 and CDR2 (germline): MGHDK, SYGVNS. This CDR3 region has 15 residues.

The chain is built from TRBV5-4 and TRBJ1-2, with TRBD1 matching 7 bases. CDR1 SGHNT and CDR2 YYREEE come from the germline V gene (reference sequence). Unmatched junction bases numbered 6, after V lost 0 bases and J lost 4 bases. The CDR3 covers 15 residues. For the CDR3, the DNA is TGTGCCAGCAGCTTGGAACAGGGGAGAGGCTATGGCTACACCTTC. Protein product: CASSLEQGRGYGYTF.

This clone was counted between two and nine times. At the DNA level, this CDR3 is encoded by other sequences in the same sample as well. The chain couples TRBV2 to TRBJ2-5; 7 bases are a match to TRBD1. The V gene's germline CDR1 is SNHLY and CDR2 FYNNEI. After removal of 4 bases from V and 4 bases from J, the junction contained 3 bases not matched to a gene. There are 13 residues in the CDR3. Written as DNA, the CDR3 is TGTGCCAGCAGTGGACAGGGTGTAGAGACCCAGTACTTC. Translating gives CASSGQGVETQYF.

J is TRBJ1-2 and V is TRBV6-5; D gene unclear. The V end was cut by 4 bases, the J end by 6 bases, with 12 bases between. This CDR3 region has 13 residues. CDR1 is MNHEY and CDR2 is SVGAGI in the germline V gene. The CDR3 loop is CASSSRGTDGYTF. DNA for the CDR3: TGTGCCAGCAGTTCTCGGGGAACGGATGGCTACACCTTC.

In DNA, the CDR3 is TGTGCCATCAGTGAGTCGTCAGGGGCGGGGGAGACCCAGTACTTC. It codes for CAISESSGAGETQYF. V is TRBV10-3 and J is TRBJ2-5; D possibly matches TRBD1 or TRBD2 (6 bases each). Germline lookup yields CDR1 ENHRY and CDR2 SYGVKD. CDR3 length: 15 residues. V dropped 0 bases and J dropped 5 bases, with 13 bases sitting between them.

The chain is built from TRBV29-1 and TRBJ1-1, with TRBD1 matching 8 bases. The CDR3 loop spans 14 amino acids. Germline lookup yields CDR1 SQVTM and CDR2 ANQGSEA. V gave up 7 bases and J gave up 5 bases; unmatched junction bases: 12. CDR3 sequence (DNA): TGCAGCGCCGTAGTTTCAAGGACAGGGACTGAAGCTTTCTTT. This codes for CSAVVSRTGTEAFF. The variable domain in full, with the rest retrieved from reference TRBV29-1 and TRBJ1-1, is SAVISQKPSRDICQRGTSLTIQCQVDSQVTMMFWYRQQPGQSLTLIATANQGSEATYESGFVIDKFPISRPNLTFSTLTVSNMSPEDSSIYLCSAVVSRTGTEAFFGQGTRLTVV.

The chain is built from TRBV2 and TRBJ1-1; D might be TRBD1 (6 bases). Germline CDR1 SNHLY, CDR2 FYNNEI. This CDR3 comprises 13 residues. Deletions cut 3 bases from V and 5 bases from J, with 10 bases between. CDR3 bases: TGTGCCAGCAGTGATCAGGGGAGGACTGAAGCTTTCTTT. It is translated as CASSDQGRTEAFF.